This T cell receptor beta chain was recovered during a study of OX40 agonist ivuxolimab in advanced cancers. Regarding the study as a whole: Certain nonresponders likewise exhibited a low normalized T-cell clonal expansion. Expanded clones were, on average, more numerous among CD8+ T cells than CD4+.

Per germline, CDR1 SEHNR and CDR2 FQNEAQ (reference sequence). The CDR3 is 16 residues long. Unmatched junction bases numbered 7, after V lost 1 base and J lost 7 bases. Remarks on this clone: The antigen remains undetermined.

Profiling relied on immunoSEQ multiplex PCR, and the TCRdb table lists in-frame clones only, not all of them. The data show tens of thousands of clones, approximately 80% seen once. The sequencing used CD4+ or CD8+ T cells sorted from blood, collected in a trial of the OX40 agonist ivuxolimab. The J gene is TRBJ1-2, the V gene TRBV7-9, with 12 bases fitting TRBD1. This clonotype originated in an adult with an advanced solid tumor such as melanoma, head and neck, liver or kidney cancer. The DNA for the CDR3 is TGTGCCAGCAGCTTAGTAAGAGGGACAGGGGGCCTTGGCTACACCTTC. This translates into CASSLVRGTGGLGYTF.